The 21 T cell receptor beta chains presented below share a single source sample, sequenced in a study of cytomegalovirus exposure and HLA in healthy donors. Amplification used 60 Vbeta primers and 13 Jbeta primers. Clones were read by immunoSEQ multiplex PCR, and TCRdb kept only the in-frame ones, dropping some. The data hold 150,000 to 200,000 clones, with roughly 77% observed a single time. The sequenced sample consisted of PBMCs. Every receptor here comes from a woman between 50 and 59 years old in good health and CMV-seropositive.

The chain carries TRBV7-2 and TRBJ2-1, with 11 bases aligning to TRBD2. V lost 5 bases and J lost 6; bases outside the gene matches: 6. There are 15 residues in the CDR3. Germline-derived CDR1 and CDR2 are SGHTA and FQGNSA. The CDR3 reads CASSPPGTSGNEQFF. As DNA, the CDR3 is TGTGCCAGCAGCCCTCCGGGGACTAGCGGCAATGAGCAGTTCTTC.

A word on this clone: The junction departs from germline at one end; a sequencing error may be responsible. The chain carries TRBV7-9 and TRBJ1-3; TRBD1 is a possible D gene (6 bases). The CDR3 has 16 residues. CDR1 is SEHNR, CDR2 FQNEAQ, per germline (reference sequence). CDR3 loop: CSSTLQGPPSGNTIYF. The CDR3 DNA reads TGTTCCAGCACCCTACAGGGTCCCCCCTCTGGAAACACCATATATTTT.

The sample holds a few counts of this clone. The rearrangement links TRBV30 to TRBJ2-2; D not resolved. CDR1 is GTSNPN, CDR2 SVGIG, per germline (reference sequence). The CDR3 is made up of 16 amino acids. The V and J ends lost 4 bases and 0 bases respectively, with 15 bases between them. The CDR3 is CAWTKHRLSNTGELFF. The CDR3 DNA is TGTGCCTGGACAAAGCACCGTTTATCGAACACCGGGGAGCTGTTTTTT.

This rearrangement joins TRBV7-2 to TRBJ2-1, with TRBD2 matching 8 bases. V was pared by 5 bases and J by 5 bases, with 14 bases of the junction left unmatched. This CDR3 comprises 17 residues. In germline, CDR1 is SGHTA, CDR2 FQGNSA. Here the CDR3 reads CASSAPPGGAINNEQFF. The CDR3 DNA reads as TGTGCCAGCAGCGCCCCCCCGGGGGGGGCTATTAACAATGAGCAGTTCTTC. Full variable domain (outside the CDR3, taken from reference TRBV7-2 and TRBJ2-1): GAGVSQSPSNKVTEKGKDVELRCDPISGHTALYWYRQSLGQGLEFLIYFQGNSAPDKSGLPSDRFSAERTGGSVSTLTIQRTQQEDSAVYLCASSAPPGGAINNEQFFGPGTRLTVL.

Note on this clone: Other DNA sequences in this specimen translate into the identical CDR3. V usage is TRBV28 and J usage is TRBJ2-7; 7 bases are a match to TRBD1. The CDR3 has 15 residues. J lost 5 bases, V lost 6 bases, and 13 bases had no gene match. The germline V gene has CDR1 MDHEN and CDR2 SYDVKM. CDR3 sequence reads: CASSHTGTGAHEQYF. The CDR3 nucleotides are TGTGCCAGCAGCCACACCGGAACAGGGGCCCACGAGCAGTACTTC.

Concerning this clone: Germline and junction disagree at one end, which may indicate a read error. The chain employs TRBV7-9 and TRBJ2-7; tentatively, D is TRBD1 (6 bases). The germline V gene has CDR1 SEHNR and CDR2 FQNEAQ (reference sequence). The CDR3 is 14 residues long. The CDR3 DNA sequence: TGTTCCAGCAGTCACAGGGTTAGTTCGTACGAGCAGTACTTC. Translated: CSSSHRVSSYEQYF.

The V call is TRBV7-3, the J call TRBJ2-1; 10 bases align to TRBD2. J was trimmed by 6 bases and V by 0 bases; bases with no gene match: 2. CDR1 SGHTA and CDR2 FQGTGA come from the germline V gene. The CDR3 is made up of 15 amino acids. DNA for the CDR3: TGTGCCAGCAGCTTAACTCGGACTAGCGGCAATGAGCAGTTCTTC. This encodes CASSLTRTSGNEQFF.

Notes on this clone: Compared with germline, one end of the junction differs, possibly owing to a read error. The sample contains more than one DNA sequence encoding this CDR3. The chain recombines TRBV19 with TRBJ1-2; D call uncertain. The CDR3 is 15 residues long. Germline V gives CDR1 LNHDA, CDR2 SQIVND (reference sequence). CDR3 in DNA: TGTGCCAGTAGTATAGATCGCTCGGCTAACTATGGTTACACCTTC. It codes for CASSIDRSANYGYTF.

This chain joins TRBV6-6 and TRBJ2-7; TRBD1 aligns across 12 bases. Germline V gene lookup returns CDR1 MNHNY and CDR2 SVGAGI (reference sequence). CDR3 length: 14 amino acids. With 6 bases clipped from V and 5 bases from J, the junction kept 5 bases outside the gene matches. The CDR3 is CASRGQGARNEQYF. The DNA of the CDR3 is TGTGCCAGCAGGGGACAGGGGGCGCGGAACGAGCAGTACTTC.

The chain has TRBV11-2 and TRBJ1-4; 9 nucleotides line up with TRBD1. CDR3 length equals 19 residues. V was clipped by 1 base and J by 3 bases; unmatched bases: 12. Germline-derived CDR1 and CDR2 are SGHAT and FQNNGV. CDR3 loop: CASSLALDRGEPSNEKLFF. For the CDR3, the DNA is TGTGCCAGCAGCTTAGCCCTGGACAGGGGCGAACCATCTAATGAAAAACTGTTTTTT.

V and J are TRBV28 and TRBJ1-2, with 7 bases fitting TRBD1. Germline V gene sequence: CDR1 MDHEN, CDR2 SYDVKM. The V gene end was trimmed by 3 bases and the J gene end by 3 bases; junction bases not matched to a gene: 10. The CDR3 extends over 16 amino acids. This CDR3 is CASSFLGQGTDYGYTF. The CDR3 DNA is TGTGCCAGCAGTTTTTTAGGTCAGGGGACAGACTATGGCTACACCTTC.

In its sample, this clone was seen once. The V call is TRBV11-1, the J call TRBJ2-3; 7 bases are shared with TRBD1. The CDR3 loop spans 12 amino acids. The ends lost 5 bases at V and 9 bases at J; junction bases unmatched: 5. CDR1 is SGHAT and CDR2 is FQDESV in the germline V gene (reference sequence). CDR3 DNA: TGTGCCAGCAGCGCCGACAGGGACACGCAGTATTTT. The encoded protein is CASSADRDTQYF.

The table lists this clone with a count of one. The CDR3 DNA sequence: TGTGCCAGCAGTTACTCACGAGGGAACAATCAGCCCCAGCATTTT. Translating gives CASSYSRGNNQPQHF. The rearrangement links TRBV6-5 to TRBJ1-5; no clear D. CDR3 size: 15 residues. The germline CDR1 and CDR2 sequences are MNHEY and SVGAGI. V lost 0 bases, J lost 3 bases, and 9 bases lay in between.

This chain joins TRBV7-8 and TRBJ1-1, with a weak D call TRBD1 (5 bases). CDR1 and CDR2 (germline): SGHVS, FQNEAQ. The CDR3 length is 14 residues. V was pared by 5 bases and J by 4 bases, with 14 bases between. The CDR3 protein is CASSRGLGGTEAFF. CDR3 sequence (DNA): TGTGCCAGCAGCCGTGGGCTGGGGGGCACTGAAGCTTTCTTT.

This clone showed up just once. V and J are TRBV7-9 and TRBJ2-1, with a weak D call TRBD1 (6 bases). The CDR3 sequence is 18 residues long. V lost 4 bases and J 6 bases, leaving 25 bases between the germline ends. Germline loops: CDR1 SEHNR, CDR2 FQNEAQ (reference sequence). The CDR3 sequence: CASSSNSRDNPRSNEQFF. DNA of the CDR3: TGTGCCAGCAGCTCCAACTCCCGGGACAATCCTCGAAGCAATGAGCAGTTCTTC. The complete variable domain, with remaining parts taken from reference TRBV7-9 and TRBJ2-1, reads DTGVSQNPRHKITKRGQNVTFRCDPISEHNRLYWYRQTLGQGPEFLTYFQNEAQLEKSRLLSDRFSAERPKGSFSTLEIQRTEQGDSAMYLCASSSNSRDNPRSNEQFFGPGTRLTVL.

In nucleotides, the CDR3 is TGCGCCAGCAGCCCTGACCCGGGACTCCAAGAGACCCAGTACTTC. This encodes CASSPDPGLQETQYF. V gene TRBV4-3 combines with J gene TRBJ2-5, with a possible D match to TRBD2 (6 bases). V was pared by 4 bases and J by 1 base, with 13 bases between. Germline lookup yields CDR1 LGHNA and CDR2 YSLEER. The CDR3 has 15 amino acids.

This clone was counted once. The V and J genes are TRBV9 and TRBJ2-1, with 9 nucleotides matching TRBD1. Looked up from germline, CDR1 is SGDLS and CDR2 is YYNGEE. The CDR3 totals 14 residues. J was trimmed by 4 bases and V by 3 bases; bases with no gene match: 2. The CDR3 DNA follows: TGTGCCAGCAGCGGGACAGGGGCATACAATGAGCAGTTCTTC. Its translation is CASSGTGAYNEQFF.

The chain couples TRBV11-2 to TRBJ1-1, with D uncertain. The CDR3 spans 14 residues. Per the germline V gene, CDR1 is SGHAT and CDR2 is FQNNGV. V lost 0 bases to trimming and J lost 9 bases, with 14 bases between them. DNA of the CDR3: TGTGCCAGCAGCTTAGAGCAGGCTTTTACCCAAGCTTTCTTT. It encodes CASSLEQAFTQAFF.

This clone was found once. The chain carries TRBV9 and TRBJ1-2, with TRBD1 matching 10 bases. Germline V gives CDR1 SGDLS, CDR2 YYNGEE. The CDR3 runs 15 residues. Unmatched junction bases numbered 8, after V lost 1 base and J lost 8 bases. The CDR3 is CASSVPGQGIKGYTF. CDR3 DNA sequence: TGTGCCAGCAGCGTACCGGGACAGGGGATTAAGGGCTACACCTTC.

The chain couples TRBV7-9 to TRBJ2-5; D is undetermined. Judging by the DNA end, TRBJ2-7 fits better; the J call may be wrong. Germline assignment: CDR1 SEHNR and CDR2 FQNEAQ (reference sequence). This CDR3 comprises 13 residues. In DNA, the CDR3 is TGTGCCAGCAGCTTAAACAGAGACTACGAGCAGTACTTC. The encoded protein is CASSLNRDYEQYF.

For this clone: The junction and the germline gene differ at one end; a read error may be behind it. V and J are TRBV7-2 and TRBJ2-3; 9 bases agree with TRBD2. The CDR3 length is 15 residues. CDR1 is SGHTA and CDR2 is FQGNSA in the germline V gene. The CDR3 region is CASSRAGGRTGTQYF. The CDR3 DNA sequence: TGTGCCAGCAGCCGAGCGGGGGGAAGAACAGGTACGCAGTATTTT. The whole variable domain, remainder taken from reference TRBV7-2 and TRBJ2-3, is GAGVSQSPSNKVTEKGKDVELRCDPISGHTALYWYRQSLGQGLEFLIYFQGNSAPDKSGLPSDRFSAERTGGSVSTLTIQRTQQEDSAVYLCASSRAGGRTGTQYFGPGTRLTVL.